This T cell receptor (beta chain) was sequenced during a study of cytomegalovirus exposure and HLA in healthy donors. Study-wide background: Genetic ancestry analysis placed more than 80% of the roughly 400 donors that were genotyped in the Caucasian-associated cluster.

This CDR3 comprises 14 residues. Trimming left V 3 bases short and J 2 bases short, with 10 bases between. Germline V gene lookup returns CDR1 MNHEY and CDR2 SVGAGI. Primers: 60 Vbeta forward and 13 Jbeta reverse. The method was immunoSEQ multiplex PCR; TCRdb's version includes in-frame clones alone and lacks a portion of them. The repertoire has over 85,000 clones, around 60% of them found once; the top ten carry approximately 4.3%. The receptor's source is a human donor in good health. The V call is TRBV6-5, the J call TRBJ2-5; unclear D gene. The specimen was PBMCs. The CDR3 reads CASSYGSGQETQYF. The CDR3 nucleotides are TGTGCCAGCAGTTATGGATCAGGACAAGAGACCCAGTACTTC.